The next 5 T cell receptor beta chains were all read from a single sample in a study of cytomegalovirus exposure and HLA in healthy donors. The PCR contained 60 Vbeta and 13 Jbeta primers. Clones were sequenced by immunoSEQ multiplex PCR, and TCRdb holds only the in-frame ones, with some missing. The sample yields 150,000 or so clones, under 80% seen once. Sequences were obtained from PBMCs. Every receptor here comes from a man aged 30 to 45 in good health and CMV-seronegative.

DNA of the CDR3: TGTGCCAGCAGCCTTAGGGCCCGGGGATTTGGCACAGATACGCAGTATTTT. Encoded protein: CASSLRARGFGTDTQYF. This chain links TRBV7-8 with TRBJ2-3; D perhaps matches TRBD2 (5 bases). Germline CDR1 reads SGHVS; CDR2 reads FQNEAQ. The CDR3 covers 17 residues. V was cut by 5 bases and J by 1 base, with 19 bases left in between.

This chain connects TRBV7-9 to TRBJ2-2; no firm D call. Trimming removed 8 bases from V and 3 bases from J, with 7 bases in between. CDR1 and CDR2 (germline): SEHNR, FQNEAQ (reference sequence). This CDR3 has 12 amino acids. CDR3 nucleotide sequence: TGTGCCAGCCCCCGGGACACCGGGGAGCTGTTTTTT. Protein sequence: CASPRDTGELFF.

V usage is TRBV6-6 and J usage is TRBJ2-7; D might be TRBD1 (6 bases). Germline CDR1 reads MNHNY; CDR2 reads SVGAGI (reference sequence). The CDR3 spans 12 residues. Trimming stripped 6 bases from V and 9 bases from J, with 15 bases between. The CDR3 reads CASRNTGSGQYF. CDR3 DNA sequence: TGTGCCAGCAGGAACACAGGGAGCGGGCAGTACTTC.

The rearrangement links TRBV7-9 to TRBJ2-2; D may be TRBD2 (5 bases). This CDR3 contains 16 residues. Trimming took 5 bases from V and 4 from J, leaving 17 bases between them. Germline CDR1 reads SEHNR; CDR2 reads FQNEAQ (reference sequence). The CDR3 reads CASSPVMSGVTGELFF. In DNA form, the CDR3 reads TGTGCCAGCAGCCCCGTCATGAGCGGAGTCACCGGGGAGCTGTTTTTT.

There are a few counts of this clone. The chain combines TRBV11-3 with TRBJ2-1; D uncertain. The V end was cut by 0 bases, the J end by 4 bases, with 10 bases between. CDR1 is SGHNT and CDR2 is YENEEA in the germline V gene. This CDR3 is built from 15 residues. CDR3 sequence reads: CASSLDDNSYNEQFF. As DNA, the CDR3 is TGTGCCAGCAGCTTAGATGATAATAGTTACAATGAGCAGTTCTTC.